This T cell receptor beta chain was retrieved from a study of memory CD4+ T cells and cytomegalovirus serostatus. Assay: immunoSEQ multiplex PCR; the TCRdb copy retains only in-frame clones and omits some. This repertoire shows around 50,000 clones, about 81% found once; its top ten account for 1% to 1.2%. Single viable CD3+CD4+CD8-CD45RO+ cells were sorted as the memory CD4+ T cells. Donors' CMV status reflects serum IgG against pp150, pp28, p38, p52. From germline, CDR1 is SEHNR and CDR2 FQNEAQ (reference sequence). J was trimmed by 12 bases and V by 6 bases; bases with no gene match: 14. This CDR3 is built from 14 residues.

This chain connects TRBV7-9 to TRBJ1-1, with 9 nucleotides matching TRBD1. This clonotype was sampled from an adult in good health and CMV-seronegative. Sequencing input: memory CD4+ T cells from blood. CDR3 nucleotides: TGTGCCAGCAGATCAATACCCGGGACAGGGAAATCTTTCTTT. It yields the protein CASRSIPGTGKSFF.